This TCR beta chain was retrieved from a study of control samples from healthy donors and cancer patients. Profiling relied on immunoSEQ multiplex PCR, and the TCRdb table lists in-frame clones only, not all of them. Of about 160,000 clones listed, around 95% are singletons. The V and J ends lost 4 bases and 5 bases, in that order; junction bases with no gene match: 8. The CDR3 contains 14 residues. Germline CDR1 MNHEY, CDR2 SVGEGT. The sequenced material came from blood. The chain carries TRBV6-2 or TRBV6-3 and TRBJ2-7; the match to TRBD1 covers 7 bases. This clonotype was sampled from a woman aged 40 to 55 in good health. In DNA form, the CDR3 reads TGTGCCAGCAGTTCAGTGACAGGGACCCACGAGCAGTACTTC. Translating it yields CASSSVTGTHEQYF.